These 11 T cell receptor beta chains were all obtained from the same sample, sequenced in a study. Clones were read by immunoSEQ multiplex PCR, and TCRdb kept only the in-frame ones, dropping some. The repertoire consists of roughly 68,000 clones, with 85% to 95% occurring once and the leading ten covering around 4.5%. Sample: PBMCs. The source of these receptors is a man aged 40-49 years with rheumatoid arthritis.

This chain uses TRBV7-9 with TRBJ1-1, with D possibly TRBD1 on 6 matching bases. Trimming pared 5 bases from V and 5 bases from J, leaving 15 bases between. The CDR3 is 14 amino acids. Germline V CDR1 and CDR2: SEHNR, FQNEAQ (reference sequence). The CDR3 region has the DNA TGTGCCAGCAGCCCGCCAACAGGGTATACTGAAGCTTTCTTT. As protein: CASSPPTGYTEAFF.

This clone has only one observation. This chain links TRBV6-2 or TRBV6-3 with TRBJ2-7; either TRBD1 or TRBD2 may supply D (5 bases each). V lost 5 bases and J lost 2, with 16 bases in between. Germline CDR1 reads MNHEY; CDR2 reads SVGEGT. The CDR3 loop spans 15 amino acids. The CDR3 DNA sequence: TGTGCCAGCAGTCCCGGGGCACGGGCGACCTACGAGCAGTACTTC. Its protein product is CASSPGARATYEQYF.

The chain recombines TRBV18 with TRBJ1-5; 8 nucleotides match TRBD1. J was trimmed by 4 bases and V by 3 bases; bases with no gene match: 5. This CDR3 comprises 15 residues. Germline CDR1 and CDR2: KGHSH and LQKENI. The CDR3 is CASSPGTGLNQPQHF. CDR3 in DNA: TGTGCCAGCTCACCCGGGACAGGTCTGAATCAGCCCCAGCATTTT.

V gene TRBV19 combines with J gene TRBJ2-3; D remains unclear. Between the trimmed V and J ends, which lost 5 bases and 3 bases, there was a span of 9 bases. The CDR3 loop spans 13 amino acids. Looked up from germline, CDR1 is LNHDA and CDR2 is SQIVND (reference sequence). This CDR3 reads CASSLWGTDTQYF. The CDR3 DNA follows: TGTGCCAGTAGTTTGTGGGGTACAGATACGCAGTATTTT.

This sequence joins TRBV19 and TRBJ1-6; TRBD1 is a possible D gene (6 bases). Germline lookup yields CDR1 LNHDA and CDR2 SQIVND (reference sequence). The V end lost 3 bases, the J end lost 9 bases, and 18 bases lay between the germline ends. The CDR3 consists of 16 residues. CDR3 loop: CASSMGTTPVSSPLHF. CDR3 in DNA: TGTGCCAGTAGTATGGGGACAACGCCTGTCAGTTCACCCCTCCACTTT. Looking up the rest from reference TRBV19 and TRBJ1-6 gives the full variable domain: DGGITQSPKYLFRKEGQNVTLSCEQNLNHDAMYWYRQDPGQGLRLIYYSQIVNDFQKGDIAEGYSVSREKKESFPLTVTSAQKNPTAFYLCASSMGTTPVSSPLHFGNGTRLTVT.

This clone has a single count. The rearrangement joins TRBV7-2 to TRBJ1-1; D gene ambiguous. V shed 4 bases and J shed 7 bases, with 13 bases lying between them. Germline CDR1 and CDR2: SGHTA and FQGNSA. The length of the CDR3 is 13 residues. The CDR3 spells CASSSVGEGEAFF. CDR3 coding DNA: TGTGCCAGCAGCTCCGTGGGTGAGGGTGAAGCTTTCTTT. Based on the CDR3 plus reference TRBV7-2 and TRBJ1-1, the full variable domain is GAGVSQSPSNKVTEKGKDVELRCDPISGHTALYWYRQSLGQGLEFLIYFQGNSAPDKSGLPSDRFSAERTGGSVSTLTIQRTQQEDSAVYLCASSSVGEGEAFFGQGTRLTVV.

This clone is a singleton in its sample. J is TRBJ2-7 and V is TRBV28; the D gene is possibly TRBD1 (5 bases). From germline, CDR1 is MDHEN and CDR2 SYDVKM. CDR3 length: 11 residues. The germline V and J ends were trimmed by 11 bases and 2 bases, with 10 bases remaining between them. This chain's CDR3 is CAVRDPYEQYF. The CDR3 coding sequence is TGTGCCGTCAGGGATCCCTACGAGCAGTACTTC.

By frequency in the sample, this clone is medium-sized. The rearrangement uses TRBV3-1 (or the pseudogene TRBV3-2) and TRBJ1-1; 9 bases agree with TRBD1. The ends lost 0 bases at V and 1 base at J; junction bases unmatched: 3. The length of the CDR3 is 16 residues. Germline V gene lookup returns CDR1 LGHDT and CDR2 YNNKEL (reference sequence). The CDR3, as DNA: TGTGCCAGCAGCCAAGATCGGGACAGGGAGAACACTGAAGCTTTCTTT. As protein: CASSQDRDRENTEAFF.

V usage is TRBV19 and J usage is TRBJ1-5; 7 bases align to TRBD1. The CDR3 runs to 16 residues. Unmatched junction bases numbered 8, after V lost 0 bases and J lost 6 bases. Germline CDR1 reads LNHDA; CDR2 reads SQIVND (reference sequence). CDR3 sequence reads: CASSIEGRGRLQPQHF. The CDR3 DNA follows: TGTGCCAGTAGTATAGAAGGGAGGGGGCGCCTTCAGCCCCAGCATTTT.

The CDR3 here is CASSLEGTGRTTEAFF. The DNA for the CDR3 is TGTGCCAGCAGCTTAGAGGGGACAGGACGGACCACTGAAGCTTTCTTT. The chain carries TRBV7-9 and TRBJ1-1; 8 positions agree with TRBD1. The CDR3 loop spans 16 amino acids. Germline-derived CDR1 and CDR2 are SEHNR and FQNEAQ (reference sequence). V dropped 1 base and J dropped 4; count of bases not matched to a gene: 8.

This clone was observed once. J is TRBJ1-1 and V is TRBV7-2; D possibly corresponds to TRBD1 (6 bases). This CDR3 is built from 14 residues. V lost 6 bases to trimming and J lost 3 bases, with 14 bases between them. The germline CDR1 and CDR2 sequences are SGHTA and FQGNSA. CDR3 sequence reads: CASRGNTGYTEAFF. The CDR3 DNA sequence: TGTGCCAGCAGGGGCAATACAGGGTACACTGAAGCTTTCTTT.